The rows below give T cell receptor beta chains drawn from one sample of a study of shared clonotypes between healthy human individuals. Only in-frame clones appear in the TCRdb table, and some are missing; sequencing was by immunoSEQ multiplex PCR. Of around 2,100,000 clones listed, just under 95% were seen once; the top ten hold around 1.2%. The sequencing sample was made of naive CD8+ T cells sorted from blood. Source of these receptors: a man in his late teens or twenties in good health. Each CDR3 is given with its conserved first and last residue.

V	CDR3
TRBV7-6	CASSFAAGEQYF
TRBV7-9	CASSSGSQGFSQPQHF
TRBV28	CASSLEGGTYEQYF
TRBV7-9	CASSLAGTGSHEQYF
TRBV27	CASRHVGSNQPQHF
TRBV5-4	CASSLEGNEQFF
TRBV7-9	CASSPTLAGIPYEQYF
TRBV6-6	CASSYGTGSPYEQYF
TRBV7-9	CASSLGLAGYEQYF
TRBV5-5	CASSLERGPSYEQYF
TRBV19	CASTHVALGFRVNTGELFF
TRBV5-4	CASSLDWQETQYF
TRBV6-6	CASSRRTSGETGELFF
TRBV5-1	CASSPAGNEQFF
TRBV6-6	CASSYVWDTEAFF
TRBV10-3	CATTGASYEQYF
TRBV28	CASSFVGGPETQYF
TRBV9	CASSPLGDQETQYF
TRBV4-3	CASSQTSFTYEQYF
TRBV11-2	CASSIPSLTEAFF
TRBV29-1	CSVEKEGLETQYF
TRBV25-1	CASREGANYGYTF
TRBV7-9	CASSLGDLSYNSPLHF
TRBV9	CASSVDRGPGTEAFF
TRBV5-1	CASSLGQDLYNEQFF
TRBV5-6	CASSYGGTEAFF
TRBV4-3	CASSQGLAGYEQYF
TRBV7-3	CASSERGELYNEQFF
TRBV19	CASSMGTTDTQYF
TRBV6-6	CASSPSLAGVQETQYF
TRBV4-1	CASSPFPTSGGDTQYF
TRBV7-9	CASSPQGTSGETQYF
TRBV14	CASSPRSSGSYNEQFF